This T cell receptor beta chain was captured by sequencing in a study of OX40 agonist ivuxolimab in advanced cancers. General study points: Clonal expansion by week 6 occurred in CD4+ and CD8+ blood T cells (at 0.1 to 3.0 mg/kg). Partial responders at 0.1-3.0 mg/kg showed near-lowest clonal expansion.

Blood draws occurred at baseline, cycle 4 day 1, and cycle 7 day 1. Sequencing used immunoSEQ multiplex PCR; TCRdb keeps in-frame clones, though not all of them. This table holds about 64,000 clones, about 80% found once. Concerning this clone itself: Its antigen is unidentified.

Germline trimming cut 5 bases from V and 8 bases from J; bases unmatched to any gene: 4. The CDR3 contains 13 residues. CDR1 and CDR2 from the germline V gene are SGHAT and FQNNGV. This chain uses TRBV11-2 with TRBJ1-2; 11 bases align to TRBD1. This TCR was sampled from an adult with an advanced solid tumor such as melanoma, head and neck, liver or kidney cancer. Sequencing used CD4+ or CD8+ T cells sorted from blood, obtained in a trial of the OX40 agonist ivuxolimab. CDR3 amino acids: CASSVGTGGGYTF. The CDR3 DNA reads as TGTGCCAGCAGCGTGGGGACAGGGGGAGGCTACACCTTC.